One and the same sample provided the 10 T cell receptor beta chains below, sequenced in a study of blood T cell repertoires in COVID-19. Assay used: immunoSEQ multiplex PCR; TCRdb lists only in-frame clones, some missing. Of 64,000 or so clones listed, under 80% were seen once; the top ten hold 9.7%. Sequencing input: peripheral blood. These receptors were collected from a human donor in a cohort sampled during active COVID-19.

The count of this clone is one. The chain couples TRBV21-1 to TRBJ1-2; TRBD1 is taken as the D call from the table, unchecked against the DNA. TRBV21-1 corresponds to a pseudogene. The CDR3 extends over 16 amino acids. The CDR3 bases are TGTGCCAGCAGCCCAAGAAAGGACAGGGCCCCCTATGGCTACACCTTC. It translates to CASSPRKDRAPYGYTF.

CDR3 protein: CASSPTGARANYGYTF. The CDR3 coding sequence is TGTGCCAGTAGTCCGACAGGGGCGAGAGCTAACTATGGCTACACCTTC. The rearrangement links TRBV19 to TRBJ1-2; TRBD1 agrees at 8 bases. This CDR3 is built from 16 residues. Germline CDR1 is LNHDA and CDR2 is SQIVND (reference sequence). V lost 5 bases to trimming and J lost 0 bases; unmatched junction nucleotides: 8. The complete variable domain, with remaining parts taken from reference TRBV19 and TRBJ1-2, reads DGGITQSPKYLFRKEGQNVTLSCEQNLNHDAMYWYRQDPGQGLRLIYYSQIVNDFQKGDIAEGYSVSREKKESFPLTVTSAQKNPTAFYLCASSPTGARANYGYTFGSGTRLTVV.

This clone was observed a few times. The V and J genes are TRBV6-2 or TRBV6-3 and TRBJ1-4; TRBD1 matches 8 bases. This CDR3 region has 15 residues. After removal of 0 bases from V and 7 bases from J, the junction contained 4 bases not matched to a gene. Germline lookup yields CDR1 MNHEY and CDR2 SVGEGT. In DNA, the CDR3 is TGTGCCAGCAGTTACTCTTCAGGGGGCGGTGAAAAACTGTTTTTT. Its protein is CASSYSSGGGEKLFF.

This rearrangement joins TRBV5-1 to TRBJ2-1; weak D call: TRBD1 (6 bases). Per the germline V gene, CDR1 is SGHRS and CDR2 is YFSETQ. The CDR3 sequence is 17 residues long. V lost 4 bases to trimming and J lost 0 bases, with 17 bases between them. The chain's CDR3 is CASSRTGTLSSYNEQFF. The CDR3 region has the DNA TGCGCCAGCAGCAGAACAGGGACCCTCTCCTCCTACAATGAGCAGTTCTTC.

CDR3: CASSLGTGEAAFF. CDR3 nucleotides: TGTGCCAGCAGTTTAGGGACAGGGGAAGCAGCTTTCTTT. The chain joins TRBV12-3 or TRBV12-4 to TRBJ1-1; 9 nucleotides agree with TRBD1. Unmatched junction bases numbered 4, after V lost 1 base and J lost 10 bases. The length of the CDR3 is 13 residues.

The chain links TRBV2 to TRBJ1-6; 8 nucleotides line up with TRBD1. V dropped 2 bases and J dropped 8; count of bases not matched to a gene: 5. The CDR3 runs 15 residues. Germline V gene lookup returns CDR1 SNHLY and CDR2 FYNNEI. DNA for the CDR3: TGTGCCAGCAGTGAACAGGGGGCTTGGGATTCACCCCTCCACTTT. The encoded protein is CASSEQGAWDSPLHF.

The chain recombines TRBV5-8 with TRBJ1-4; a weak D match, TRBD1 (5 bases). Trimming took off 5 bases at V and 0 bases at J, with 11 bases between the two ends. The CDR3 has 15 amino acids. Germline values: CDR1 SGHTS, CDR2 YDEGEE. CDR3 amino acids: CASSWPGTTNEKLFF. In DNA, the CDR3 is TGTGCCAGCAGTTGGCCAGGGACAACTAATGAAAAACTGTTTTTT.

This chain uses TRBV6-6 with TRBJ2-7; TRBD2 agrees at 11 bases. CDR3 size: 15 residues. Looked up from germline, CDR1 is MNHNY and CDR2 is SVGAGI (reference sequence). V gave up 6 bases and J gave up 1 base; unmatched junction bases: 5. The CDR3 nucleotides read TGTGCCAGCAGCCAGACTAGCGGGGCTTCCTACGAGCAGTACTTC. Its translation: CASSQTSGASYEQYF.

The chain combines TRBV6-4 with TRBJ2-1; the D gene is possibly TRBD2 (5 bases). The germline V gene encodes CDR1 MRHNA and CDR2 SNTAGT. V was cut by 2 bases and J by 6 bases, with 8 bases left in between. The CDR3 is 13 amino acids. The CDR3 reads CASSDGLANEQFF. In DNA form, the CDR3 reads TGTGCCAGCAGTGACGGGCTAGCCAATGAGCAGTTCTTC.

The genes are TRBV18 and TRBJ2-4; TRBD2 might be the D (6 bases). CDR1 and CDR2 from the germline V gene are KGHSH and LQKENI. The CDR3 covers 15 residues. V was trimmed by 8 bases and J by 3 bases, leaving 17 bases between them. The CDR3 region is CASTGARDYKNIQYF. The CDR3 DNA is TGTGCCAGCACTGGGGCGCGGGATTACAAAAACATTCAGTACTTC.